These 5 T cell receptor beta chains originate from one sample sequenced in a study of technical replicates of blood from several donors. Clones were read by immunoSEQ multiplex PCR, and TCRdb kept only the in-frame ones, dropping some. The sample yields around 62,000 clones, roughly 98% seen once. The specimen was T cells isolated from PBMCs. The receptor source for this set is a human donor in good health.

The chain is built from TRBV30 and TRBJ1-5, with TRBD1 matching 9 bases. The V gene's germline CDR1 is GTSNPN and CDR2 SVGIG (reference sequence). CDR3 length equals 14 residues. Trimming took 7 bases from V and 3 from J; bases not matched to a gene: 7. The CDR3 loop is CAFVQGADNQPQHF. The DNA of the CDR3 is TGTGCCTTTGTACAGGGGGCAGACAATCAGCCCCAGCATTTT.

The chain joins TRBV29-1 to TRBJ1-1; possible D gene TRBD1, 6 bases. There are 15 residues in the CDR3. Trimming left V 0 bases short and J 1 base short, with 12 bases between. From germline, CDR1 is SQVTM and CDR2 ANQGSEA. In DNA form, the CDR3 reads TGCAGCGTTGAAGATGGGGCAGGGGCGAACACTGAAGCTTTCTTT. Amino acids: CSVEDGAGANTEAFF.

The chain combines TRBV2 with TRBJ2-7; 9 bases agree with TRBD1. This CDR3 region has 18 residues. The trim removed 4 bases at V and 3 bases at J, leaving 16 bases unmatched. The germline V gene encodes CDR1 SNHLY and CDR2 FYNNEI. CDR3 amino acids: CASSAPGQGASDYYEQYF. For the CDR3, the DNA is TGTGCCAGCAGTGCTCCGGGACAGGGCGCCTCTGATTACTACGAGCAGTACTTC.

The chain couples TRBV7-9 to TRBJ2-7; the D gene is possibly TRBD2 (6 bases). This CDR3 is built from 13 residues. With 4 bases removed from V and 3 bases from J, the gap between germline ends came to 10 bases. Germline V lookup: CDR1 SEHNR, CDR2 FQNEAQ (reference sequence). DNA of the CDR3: TGTGCCAGCAGCTCGACTAGTAACTACGAGCAGTACTTC. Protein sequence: CASSSTSNYEQYF.

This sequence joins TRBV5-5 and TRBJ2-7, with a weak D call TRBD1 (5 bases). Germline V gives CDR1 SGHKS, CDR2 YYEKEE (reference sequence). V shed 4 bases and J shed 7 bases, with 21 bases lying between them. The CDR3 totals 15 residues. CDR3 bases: TGTGCCAGCAGCCCGAGACCACTCACAGGTCAGGAGCAGTACTTC. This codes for CASSPRPLTGQEQYF.